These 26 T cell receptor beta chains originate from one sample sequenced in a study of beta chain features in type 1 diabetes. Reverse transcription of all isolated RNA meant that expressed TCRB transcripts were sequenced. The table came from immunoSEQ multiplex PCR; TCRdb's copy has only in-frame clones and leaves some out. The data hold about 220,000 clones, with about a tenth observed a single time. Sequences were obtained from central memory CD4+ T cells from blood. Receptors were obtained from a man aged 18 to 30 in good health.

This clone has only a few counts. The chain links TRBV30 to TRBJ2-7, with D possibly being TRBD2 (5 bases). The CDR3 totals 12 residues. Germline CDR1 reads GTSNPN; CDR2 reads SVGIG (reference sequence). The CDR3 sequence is CGAGKSSYEQYF. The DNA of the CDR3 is TGTGGGGCCGGGAAAAGCTCCTACGAGCAGTACTTC.

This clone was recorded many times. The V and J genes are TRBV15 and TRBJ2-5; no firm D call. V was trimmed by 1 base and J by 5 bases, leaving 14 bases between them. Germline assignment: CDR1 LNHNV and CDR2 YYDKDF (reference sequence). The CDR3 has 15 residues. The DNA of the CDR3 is TGTGCCACCAGCAGAGGGCAGGACGTAAGGGAGACCCAGTACTTC. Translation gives CATSRGQDVRETQYF.

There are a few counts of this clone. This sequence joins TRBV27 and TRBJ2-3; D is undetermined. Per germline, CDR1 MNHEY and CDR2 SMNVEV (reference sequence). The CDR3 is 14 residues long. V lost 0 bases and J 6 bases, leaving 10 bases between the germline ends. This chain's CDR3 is CASSLSRFPDTQYF. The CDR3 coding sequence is TGTGCCAGCAGTTTATCTCGGTTTCCCGATACGCAGTATTTT.

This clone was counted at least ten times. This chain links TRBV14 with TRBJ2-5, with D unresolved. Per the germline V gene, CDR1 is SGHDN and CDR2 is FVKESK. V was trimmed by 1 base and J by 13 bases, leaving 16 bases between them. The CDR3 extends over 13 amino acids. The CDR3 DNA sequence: TGTGCCAGCAGCCAAGGAGCTTTAGGAACTCGGTACTTC. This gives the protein CASSQGALGTRYF.

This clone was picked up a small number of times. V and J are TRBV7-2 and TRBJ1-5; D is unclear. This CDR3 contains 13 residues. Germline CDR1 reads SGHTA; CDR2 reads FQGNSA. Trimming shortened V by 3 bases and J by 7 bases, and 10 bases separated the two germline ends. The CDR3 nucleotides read TGTGCCAGCAGCTTTGCCGCGGCCCAGCCCCAGCATTTT. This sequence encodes CASSFAAAQPQHF.

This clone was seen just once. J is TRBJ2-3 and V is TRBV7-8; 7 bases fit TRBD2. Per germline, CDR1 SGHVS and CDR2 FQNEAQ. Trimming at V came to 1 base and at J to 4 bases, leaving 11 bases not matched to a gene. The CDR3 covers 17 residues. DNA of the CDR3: TGTGCCAGCAGCTTAGTTGTGACTAGCTTCGGCCCAGATACGCAGTATTTT. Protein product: CASSLVVTSFGPDTQYF.

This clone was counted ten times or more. CDR3 residues: CSVGKVSSYEQYF. CDR3 DNA sequence: TGCAGCGTTGGGAAGGTTAGCTCCTACGAGCAGTACTTC. V is TRBV29-1 and J is TRBJ2-7; D is undetermined. Germline CDR1 SQVTM, CDR2 ANQGSEA. The CDR3 consists of 13 residues. V gave up 4 bases and J gave up 0 bases, with 10 bases separating them.

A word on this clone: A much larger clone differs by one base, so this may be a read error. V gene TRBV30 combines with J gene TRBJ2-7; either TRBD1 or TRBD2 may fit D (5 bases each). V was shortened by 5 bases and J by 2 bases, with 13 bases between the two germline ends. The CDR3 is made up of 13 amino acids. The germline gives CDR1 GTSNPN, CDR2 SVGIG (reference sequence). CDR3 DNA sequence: TGTGCCTGGTTCGGTCGGGGCGCCTACGAGCAGTACTTC. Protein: CAWFGRGAYEQYF.

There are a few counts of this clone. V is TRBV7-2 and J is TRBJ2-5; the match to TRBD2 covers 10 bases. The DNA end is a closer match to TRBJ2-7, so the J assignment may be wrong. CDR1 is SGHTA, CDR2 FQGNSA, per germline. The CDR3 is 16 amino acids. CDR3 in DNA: TGTGCCAGCAGTTCCCATCCCGGGACTAGCGAGTACGAGCAGTACTTC. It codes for CASSSHPGTSEYEQYF.

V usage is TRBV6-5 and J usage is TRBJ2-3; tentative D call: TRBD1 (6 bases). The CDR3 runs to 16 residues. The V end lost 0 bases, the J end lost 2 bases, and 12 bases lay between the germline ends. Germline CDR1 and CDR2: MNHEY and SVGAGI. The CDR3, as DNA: TGTGCCAGCAGTTACTCGGGACATCTAAACACAGATACGCAGTATTTT. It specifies CASSYSGHLNTDTQYF.

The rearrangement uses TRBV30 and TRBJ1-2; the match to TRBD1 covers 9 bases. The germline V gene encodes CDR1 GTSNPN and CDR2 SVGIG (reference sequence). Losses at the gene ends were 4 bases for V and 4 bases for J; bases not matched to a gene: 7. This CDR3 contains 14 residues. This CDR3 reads CAWTGTGTRYGYTF. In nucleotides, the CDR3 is TGTGCCTGGACCGGGACAGGGACCCGCTATGGCTACACCTTC.

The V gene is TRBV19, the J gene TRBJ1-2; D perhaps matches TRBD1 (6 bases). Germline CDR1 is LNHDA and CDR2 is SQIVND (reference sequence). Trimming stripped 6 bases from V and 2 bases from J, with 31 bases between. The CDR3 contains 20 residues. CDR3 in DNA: TGTGCCAGTAGCACCTCTACACACAACAGGTCCCCTACAGGGAACTATGGCTACACCTTC. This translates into CASSTSTHNRSPTGNYGYTF.

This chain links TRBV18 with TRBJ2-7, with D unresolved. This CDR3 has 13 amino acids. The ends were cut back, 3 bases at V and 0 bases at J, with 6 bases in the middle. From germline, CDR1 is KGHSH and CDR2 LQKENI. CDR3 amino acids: CASSPSSSYEQYF. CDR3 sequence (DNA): TGTGCCAGCTCACCCTCGAGCTCCTACGAGCAGTACTTC. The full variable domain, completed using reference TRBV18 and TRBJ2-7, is NAGVMQNPRHLVRRRGQEARLRCSPMKGHSHVYWYRQLPEEGLKFMVYLQKENIIDESGMPKERFSAEFPKEGPSILRIQQVVRGDSAAYFCASSPSSSYEQYFGPGTRLTVT.

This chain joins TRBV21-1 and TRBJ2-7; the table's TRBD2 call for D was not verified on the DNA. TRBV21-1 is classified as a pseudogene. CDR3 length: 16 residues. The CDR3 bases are TGTGCCAGCAACGGGACTAGCGGGAGGAGCTCCTACGAGCAGTACTTC. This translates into CASNGTSGRSSYEQYF.

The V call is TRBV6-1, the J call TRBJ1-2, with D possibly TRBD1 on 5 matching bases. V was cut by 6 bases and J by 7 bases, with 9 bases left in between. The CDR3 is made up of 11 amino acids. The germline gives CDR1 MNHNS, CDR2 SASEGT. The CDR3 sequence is CASRARGGYTF. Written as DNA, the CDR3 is TGTGCCAGCAGAGCTAGGGGTGGCTACACCTTC.

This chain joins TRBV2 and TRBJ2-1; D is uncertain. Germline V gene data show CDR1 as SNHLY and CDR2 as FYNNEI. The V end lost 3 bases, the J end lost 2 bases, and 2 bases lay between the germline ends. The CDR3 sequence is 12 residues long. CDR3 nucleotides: TGTGCCAGCAGTGACGCCTACAATGAGCAGTTCTTC. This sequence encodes CASSDAYNEQFF.

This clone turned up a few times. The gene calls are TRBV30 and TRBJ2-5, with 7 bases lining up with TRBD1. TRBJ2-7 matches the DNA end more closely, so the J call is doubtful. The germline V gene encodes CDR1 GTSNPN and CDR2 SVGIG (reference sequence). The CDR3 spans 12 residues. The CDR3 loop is CATDRDSYEQYF. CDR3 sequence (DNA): TGTGCGACCGACAGGGACTCCTACGAGCAGTACTTC.

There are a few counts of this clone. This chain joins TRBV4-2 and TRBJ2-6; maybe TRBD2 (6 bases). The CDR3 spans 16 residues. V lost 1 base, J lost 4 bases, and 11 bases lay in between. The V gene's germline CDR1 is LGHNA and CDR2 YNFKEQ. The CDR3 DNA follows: TGTGCCAGCAGCCAAGTAGGAGGGGCCGGGGCCAACGTCCTGACTTTC. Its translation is CASSQVGGAGANVLTF.

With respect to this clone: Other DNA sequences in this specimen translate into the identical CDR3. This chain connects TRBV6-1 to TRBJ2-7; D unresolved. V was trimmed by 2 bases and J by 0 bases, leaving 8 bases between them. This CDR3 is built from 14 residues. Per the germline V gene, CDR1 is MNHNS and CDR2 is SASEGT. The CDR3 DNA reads TGTGCCAGCAGTGAATCCCCCTCCTCCTACGAGCAGTACTTC. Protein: CASSESPSSYEQYF.

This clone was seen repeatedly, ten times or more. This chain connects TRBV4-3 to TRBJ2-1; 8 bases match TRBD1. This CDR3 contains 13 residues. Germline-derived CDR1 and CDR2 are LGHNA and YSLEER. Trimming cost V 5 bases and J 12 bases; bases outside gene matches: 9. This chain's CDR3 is CASSKGSGTGQFF. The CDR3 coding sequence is TGCGCCAGCAGCAAGGGGTCCGGGACAGGGCAGTTCTTC.

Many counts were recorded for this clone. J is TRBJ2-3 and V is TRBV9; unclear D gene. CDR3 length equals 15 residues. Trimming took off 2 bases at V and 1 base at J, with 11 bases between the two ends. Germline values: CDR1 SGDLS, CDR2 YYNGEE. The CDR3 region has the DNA TGTGCCAGCAGCGTTGATCCCTTCGGCACAGATACGCAGTATTTT. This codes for CASSVDPFGTDTQYF.

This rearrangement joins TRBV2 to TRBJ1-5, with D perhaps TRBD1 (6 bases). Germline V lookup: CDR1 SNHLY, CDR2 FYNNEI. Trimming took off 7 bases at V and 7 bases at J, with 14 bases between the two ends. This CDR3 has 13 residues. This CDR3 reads CASNGQTRQPQHF. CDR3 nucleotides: TGTGCCAGCAATGGACAGACCCGGCAGCCCCAGCATTTT.

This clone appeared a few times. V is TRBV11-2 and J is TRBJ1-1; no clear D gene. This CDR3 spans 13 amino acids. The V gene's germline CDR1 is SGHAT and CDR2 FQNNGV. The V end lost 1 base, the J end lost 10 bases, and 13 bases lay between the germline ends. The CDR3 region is CASSLVFTLAAFF. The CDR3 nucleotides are TGTGCCAGCAGCTTAGTGTTCACGTTGGCAGCTTTCTTT.

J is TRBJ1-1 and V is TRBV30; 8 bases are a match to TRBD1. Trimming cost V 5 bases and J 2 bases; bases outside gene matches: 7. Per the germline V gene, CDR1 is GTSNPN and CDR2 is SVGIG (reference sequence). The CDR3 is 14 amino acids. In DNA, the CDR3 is TGTGCCTGGGGGATGACAGGGGTTAACACTGAAGCTTTCTTT. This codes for CAWGMTGVNTEAFF.

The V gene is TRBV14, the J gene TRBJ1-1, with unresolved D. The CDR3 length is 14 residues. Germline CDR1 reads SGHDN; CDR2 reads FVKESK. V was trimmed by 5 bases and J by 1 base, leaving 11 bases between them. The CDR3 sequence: CASSAERGNTEAFF. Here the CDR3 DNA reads TGTGCCAGCAGCGCAGAGCGAGGGAACACTGAAGCTTTCTTT.

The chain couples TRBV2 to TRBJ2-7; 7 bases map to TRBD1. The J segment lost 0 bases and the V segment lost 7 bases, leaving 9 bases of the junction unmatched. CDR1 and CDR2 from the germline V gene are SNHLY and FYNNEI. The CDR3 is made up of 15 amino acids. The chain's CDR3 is CASIPEGTVSYEQYF. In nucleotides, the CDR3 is TGTGCCAGCATACCCGAAGGGACAGTCTCCTACGAGCAGTACTTC. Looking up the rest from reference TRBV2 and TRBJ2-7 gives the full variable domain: EPEVTQTPSHQVTQMGQEVILRCVPISNHLYFYWYRQILGQKVEFLVSFYNNEISEKSEIFDDQFSVERPDGSNFTLKIRSTKLEDSAMYFCASIPEGTVSYEQYFGPGTRLTVT.